Presented here are 3 T cell receptor beta chains from one specimen sequenced in a study of beta chain features in type 1 diabetes. Reverse transcription of all isolated RNA meant that expressed TCRB transcripts were sequenced. The assay was immunoSEQ multiplex PCR, and TCRdb's table has in-frame clones only and misses some. The sample lists some 410,000 clones; about 14% were seen once. The sequenced material came from naive CD4+ T cells from blood. Source of these receptors: a man aged 30 to 45 in good health.

The chain combines TRBV7-9 with TRBJ2-1; possibly TRBD2 for D (6 bases). V shed 1 base and J shed 8 bases, with 18 bases lying between them. The CDR3 is 16 amino acids. The V gene's germline CDR1 is SEHNR and CDR2 FQNEAQ (reference sequence). The DNA for the CDR3 is TGTGCCAGCAGCTTAGACGCTGGAGGGCTGGGGGATGAGCAGTTCTTC. Its translation is CASSLDAGGLGDEQFF.

This clone was picked up a small number of times. The chain employs TRBV7-3 and TRBJ2-3, with D tentatively TRBD2 (5 bases). CDR3 length: 16 residues. Trimming shortened V by 5 bases and J by 2 bases, and 17 bases separated the two germline ends. Per germline, CDR1 SGHTA and CDR2 FQGTGA. CDR3 DNA: TGTGCCAGCAGCCCCCTCCCGGCCGGGGTCACAGATACGCAGTATTTT. Its translation: CASSPLPAGVTDTQYF.

This clone was seen a few times. The chain joins TRBV6-5 to TRBJ2-3; perhaps TRBD2 as D (6 bases). CDR1 and CDR2 from the germline V gene are MNHEY and SVGAGI. The CDR3 runs 14 residues. V dropped 2 bases and J dropped 4 bases, with 10 bases sitting between them. The DNA for the CDR3 is TGTGCCAGCAGTTACGGAGGGGCATCAGATACGCAGTATTTT. Amino acid sequence: CASSYGGASDTQYF.